These T cell receptor beta chains were read from a single sample in a study of shared clonotypes between healthy human individuals. Produced via immunoSEQ multiplex PCR; TCRdb's table is partial and in-frame only. The sample yields 450,000 to 650,000 clones, about 80% seen once. Sequenced material: PBMCs. These TCRs come from a woman aged 40 to 55 in good health. Some clones in this sample may be carry-over from other donors' samples. Both conserved end residues are part of each CDR3. The order of the fields is D gene, V gene, J gene, clone size, CDR3 protein, CDR3 DNA. A D gene is named only where the DNA matches it firmly. Clone size is shown for a subset of rows, as once, few, many or a class of expanded clone.

D: TRBD2; V: TRBV7-2; J: TRBJ2-7; size: .; CDR3: CASSLQGTSGPDEQYF; DNA: TGTGCCAGCAGCTTGCAAGGGACTAGCGGACCGGACGAGCAGTACTTC
D: TRBD2; V: TRBV28; J: TRBJ2-1; size: .; CDR3: CASSQGTSGRSEQFF; DNA: TGTGCCAGCAGCCAAGGGACTAGCGGGAGATCTGAGCAGTTCTTC
D: .; V: TRBV4-3; J: TRBJ2-6; size: .; CDR3: CASNQEMSYGANVLTF; DNA: TGCGCCAGCAACCAAGAAATGAGCTATGGGGCCAACGTCCTGACTTTC
D: TRBD1; V: TRBV27; J: TRBJ2-1; size: .; CDR3: CASSLHNIDRVSYNEQFF; DNA: TGTGCCAGCAGTTTACACAACATAGACAGGGTCAGCTACAATGAGCAGTTCTTC
D: TRBD2; V: TRBV7-2; J: TRBJ2-7; size: .; CDR3: CASSFESGWTSGRAYEQYF; DNA: TGTGCCAGCAGCTTCGAGTCGGGATGGACTAGCGGGAGGGCCTACGAGCAGTACTTC
D: TRBD2; V: TRBV11-2; J: TRBJ2-1; size: .; CDR3: CASSPGLFNEQFF; DNA: TGTGCCAGCAGCCCGGGACTATTCAATGAGCAGTTCTTC
D: TRBD1; V: TRBV27; J: TRBJ1-2; size: .; CDR3: CASSSNTGTGHGYTF; DNA: TGTGCCAGCAGTTCAAACACCGGGACAGGGCACGGCTACACCTTC
D: .; V: TRBV5-8; J: TRBJ1-2; size: .; CDR3: CASSFQGQQKNYGYTF; DNA: TGTGCCAGCAGCTTTCAAGGACAACAAAAGAACTATGGCTACACCTTC
D: TRBD2; V: TRBV19; J: TRBJ2-1; size: .; CDR3: CASKRDPDPYSYNEQFF; DNA: TGTGCCAGCAAGCGGGACCCGGACCCCTACTCCTACAATGAGCAGTTCTTC
D: TRBD1; V: TRBV4-2; J: TRBJ1-2; size: .; CDR3: CASSRNEDRHYGYTF; DNA: TGTGCCAGCAGCCGAAACGAGGACAGGCACTATGGCTACACCTTC
D: .; V: TRBV16; J: TRBJ1-1; size: few; CDR3: CASSQSPIGNTEAFF; DNA: TGTGCCAGCAGCCAATCACCGATCGGGAACACTGAAGCTTTCTTT
D: .; V: TRBV7-9; J: TRBJ2-5; size: once; CDR3: CASSSTRDGQETQYF; DNA: TGTGCCAGCAGCTCCACACGGGACGGACAAGAGACCCAGTACTTC
D: TRBD2; V: TRBV30; J: TRBJ2-3; size: .; CDR3: CAWTVGLESTDTQYF; DNA: TGTGCCTGGACGGTGGGACTAGAAAGCACAGATACGCAGTATTTT
D: .; V: TRBV28; J: TRBJ2-1; size: .; CDR3: CASSSGRNNEQFF; DNA: TGTGCCAGCAGTTCCGGGCGAAACAATGAGCAGTTCTTC
D: TRBD2; V: TRBV5-4; J: TRBJ2-1; size: once; CDR3: CASSKGLAGAGNEQFF; DNA: TGTGCCAGCAGCAAGGGACTAGCGGGAGCAGGCAATGAGCAGTTCTTC
D: .; V: TRBV2; J: TRBJ2-2; size: .; CDR3: CASSGGARSTGELFF; DNA: TGTGCCAGCAGTGGCGGAGCCCGTTCCACCGGGGAGCTGTTTTTT
D: .; V: TRBV19; J: TRBJ1-1; size: .; CDR3: CASSIGSTYTEAFF; DNA: TGTGCCAGTAGTATAGGATCCACCTACACTGAAGCTTTCTTT
D: .; V: TRBV28; J: TRBJ2-7; size: .; CDR3: CASRPTGLAKFTYEQYF; DNA: TGTGCCAGCAGACCAACGGGGCTAGCCAAGTTTACCTACGAGCAGTACTTC
D: TRBD1; V: TRBV11-2; J: TRBJ2-2; size: .; CDR3: CASSRGLANTGELFF; DNA: TGTGCCAGCAGCAGGGGGCTCGCGAACACCGGGGAGCTGTTTTTT
D: TRBD2; V: TRBV10-2; J: TRBJ2-5; size: once; CDR3: CASSDWASGRKTQYF; DNA: TGCGCCAGCAGTGATTGGGCTAGCGGGAGAAAGACCCAGTACTTC
D: TRBD2; V: TRBV7-8; J: TRBJ2-7; size: few; CDR3: CASSLAGAGGEQYF; DNA: TGTGCCAGCAGCTTAGCGGGAGCGGGAGGTGAGCAGTACTTC
D: TRBD2; V: TRBV11-2; J: TRBJ2-5; size: .; CDR3: CASSPLTFSGGVGETQYF; DNA: TGTGCCAGCAGCCCCCTCACCTTTAGCGGGGGAGTAGGAGAGACCCAGTACTTC
D: TRBD2; V: TRBV7-9; J: TRBJ2-4; size: many; CDR3: CASSARGAKNIQYF; DNA: TGTGCCAGCAGCGCGCGGGGGGCCAAAAACATTCAGTACTTC
D: .; V: TRBV5-6; J: TRBJ2-2; size: .; CDR3: CASSLGGPSTGELFF; DNA: TGTGCCAGCAGCTTGGGCGGGCCGAGCACCGGGGAGCTGTTTTTT
D: TRBD1; V: TRBV10-3; J: TRBJ2-7; size: .; CDR3: CATGTGGIDEQYF; DNA: TGTGCCACCGGGACAGGGGGTATCGACGAGCAGTACTTC
D: TRBD2; V: TRBV29-1; J: TRBJ2-1; size: few; CDR3: CSVDGRASNEQFF; DNA: TGCAGCGTTGACGGGAGGGCCTCCAATGAGCAGTTCTTC
D: .; V: TRBV19; J: TRBJ2-2; size: .; CDR3: CASTNYYRRNTGELFF; DNA: TGTGCCAGTACCAATTATTATCGACGGAACACCGGGGAGCTGTTTTTT
D: .; V: TRBV9; J: TRBJ1-2; size: .; CDR3: CASSSPPGYTF; DNA: TGTGCCAGCAGCTCCCCTCCTGGCTACACCTTC
D: TRBD2; V: TRBV28; J: TRBJ2-3; size: .; CDR3: CASSLPLVRGPTASGRGLTDTQYF; DNA: TGTGCCAGCAGTTTACCCTTGGTCCGGGGCCCGACGGCTAGCGGGAGAGGGCTTACAGATACGCAGTATTTT
D: TRBD2; V: TRBV5-1; J: TRBJ2-1; size: .; CDR3: CASSLIGGAGSEQFF; DNA: TGCGCCAGCAGCTTGATTGGGGGAGCGGGATCTGAGCAGTTCTTC
D: .; V: TRBV7-7; J: TRBJ2-5; size: .; CDR3: CASSPSGAQETQYF; DNA: TGTGCTAGCAGCCCCTCGGGGGCCCAAGAGACCCAGTACTTC
D: TRBD2; V: TRBV6-1; J: TRBJ2-1; size: .; CDR3: CASTVSGRLDEQFF; DNA: TGTGCCAGCACTGTTAGCGGGAGGCTCGATGAGCAGTTCTTC
D: .; V: TRBV2; J: TRBJ1-2; size: .; CDR3: CASSSFSGYTF; DNA: TGTGCCAGCAGTAGTTTCTCCGGCTACACCTTC
D: TRBD2; V: TRBV19; J: TRBJ2-1; size: .; CDR3: CASRTGTRVRDEQFF; DNA: TGTGCCAGCCGGACCGGGACTAGGGTTCGGGATGAGCAGTTCTTC